These T cell receptor beta chains were read from a single sample in a study of blood T cell repertoires in COVID-19. Method: immunoSEQ multiplex PCR; TCRdb's copy keeps in-frame clones and lacks some. The repertoire consists of about 210,000 clones, with 80% to 90% occurring once and the leading ten covering less than 3.5%. Sequencing was carried out using peripheral blood. All receptors come from a man aged 45 to 65 with active or convalescent COVID-19. Each CDR3 is given with its conserved first and last residue. The D gene is left open where the match is weak. Clone size is shown for a subset of rows, as once, few, many or a class of expanded clone.

d_gene | j_gene | abundance | v_gene | CDR3aa | CDR3nt
- | TRBJ2-6 | - | TRBV14 | CASSRAGSSGANVLTF | TGTGCCAGCAGTAGAGCAGGAAGCTCTGGGGCCAACGTCCTGACTTTC
TRBD1 | TRBJ2-5 | - | TRBV9 | CASSLRQGQETQYF | TGTGCCAGCAGCCTTCGACAGGGACAAGAGACCCAGTACTTC
TRBD1 | TRBJ1-5 | - | TRBV5-5 | CASSLAPTGGVQPQHF | TGTGCCAGCAGCTTGGCCCCGACAGGGGGCGTTCAGCCCCAGCATTTT
TRBD1 | TRBJ2-1 | - | TRBV6-4 | CASLNRGMDSYNEQFF | TGTGCCAGCCTTAACAGGGGAATGGACTCCTACAATGAGCAGTTCTTC
- | TRBJ2-7 | - | TRBV28 | CASSLSRDEQYF | TGTGCCAGCAGTTTATCCAGGGACGAGCAGTACTTC
TRBD2 | TRBJ2-2 | - | TRBV4-3 | CASSQVLAGGGLFF | TGCGCCAGCAGCCAAGTACTAGCGGGGGGTGGGCTGTTTTTT
- | TRBJ1-2 | - | TRBV7-2 | CASSPLGGLNYGYTF | TGTGCCAGCAGCCCACTAGGAGGGCTTAACTATGGCTACACCTTC
- | TRBJ1-2 | - | TRBV6-2/TRBV6-3 | CASSHDSLLYGYTF | TGTGCCAGCAGCCACGACAGCCTTCTCTATGGCTACACCTTC
TRBD1 | TRBJ2-2 | - | TRBV6-4 | CASSALARGPGELFF | TGTGCCAGCAGTGCCCTGGCCAGGGGGCCCGGGGAGCTGTTTTTT
TRBD1 | TRBJ1-6 | - | TRBV27 | CASSFSGTGDGALHF | TGTGCCAGCAGTTTCTCCGGGACAGGGGATGGGGCCCTCCACTTT
- | TRBJ1-1 | - | TRBV6-6 | CASTNPSNTGKAFF | TGTGCCAGCACCAACCCTTCGAATACGGGGAAAGCTTTCTTT
- | TRBJ2-1 | - | TRBV24-1 | CATSDHTPHPGTLNEQFF | TGTGCCACCAGTGATCATACCCCTCACCCCGGGACTCTCAATGAGCAGTTCTTC
TRBD2 | TRBJ2-7 | - | TRBV7-2 | CASSLRAGVEQYF | TGTGCCAGCAGCTTAAGAGCGGGGGTAGAGCAGTACTTC
- | TRBJ1-5 | few | TRBV6-2/TRBV6-3 | CASSPHRDSAQPQHF | TGTGCCAGCAGTCCCCACAGGGATAGCGCTCAGCCCCAGCATTTT
- | TRBJ1-4 | - | TRBV5-1 | CASSLGQTEKLFF | TGCGCCAGCAGCTTGGGACAAACTGAAAAACTGTTTTTT
TRBD2 | TRBJ2-7 | once | TRBV28 | CASNQSRGGNEQYF | TGTGCCAGCAACCAATCCCGGGGGGGCAACGAGCAGTACTTC
TRBD1 | TRBJ1-5 | - | TRBV19 | CASSGQGVNQPQHF | TGTGCCAGTTCGGGACAGGGGGTCAATCAGCCCCAGCATTTT
TRBD2 | TRBJ2-7 | - | TRBV7-3 | CASSLAGGTYEQYF | TGTGCCAGCAGCCTAGCGGGAGGCACCTACGAGCAGTACTTC
- | TRBJ2-1 | - | TRBV6-1 | CASSEALQGGGSYNEQFF | TGTGCCAGCAGTGAAGCGCTTCAAGGGGGGGGTTCCTACAATGAGCAGTTCTTC
- | TRBJ1-2 | - | TRBV19 | CASSSGSGNYGYTF | TGTGCCAGTAGTTCAGGGTCGGGCAACTATGGCTACACCTTC
TRBD2 | TRBJ2-1 | - | TRBV15 | CATSTGTSANEQFF | TGTGCCACCAGCACCGGGACTAGCGCCAATGAGCAGTTCTTC
- | TRBJ1-5 | - | TRBV15 | CATSSLLGGNQPQHF | TGTGCCACCAGCTCCCTATTAGGGGGCAATCAGCCCCAGCATTTT
- | TRBJ1-5 | - | TRBV6-2/TRBV6-3 | CASSAGYHQPQHF | TGTGCCAGCAGCGCAGGGTATCATCAGCCCCAGCATTTT
- | TRBJ2-5 | - | TRBV18 | CASSPGREEETQYF | TGTGCCAGCTCACCTGGCAGGGAGGAAGAGACCCAGTACTTC
- | TRBJ1-2 | few | TRBV19 | CASSARQVYGYTF | TGTGCCAGTAGCGCCCGCCAGGTCTATGGCTACACCTTC
TRBD1 | TRBJ2-2 | - | TRBV28 | CATQGRTGELFF | TGTGCCACACAGGGGCGCACCGGGGAGCTGTTTTTT
TRBD1 | TRBJ2-5 | - | TRBV18 | CASSPPGQGETQYF | TGTGCCAGCTCACCGCCGGGACAGGGAGAGACCCAGTACTTC
- | TRBJ2-1 | - | TRBV5-1 | CASSLFDREETYNEQFF | TGCGCCAGCAGCTTATTTGACAGGGAGGAAACCTACAATGAGCAGTTCTTC
- | TRBJ2-1 | - | TRBV6-2/TRBV6-3 | CASSCRPPEPGQRRSYNEQFF | TGTGCCAGCAGTTGCCGTCCCCCTGAGCCTGGGCAGAGGAGGTCCTACAATGAGCAGTTCTTC
TRBD1 | TRBJ1-2 | - | TRBV4-1 | CASSPLGTGENYGYTF | TGCGCCAGCAGCCCCTTAGGGACAGGGGAAAACTATGGCTACACCTTC
- | TRBJ1-2 | few | TRBV11-2 | CASSLGLGPYYGYTF | TGTGCCAGCAGCTTAGGTCTGGGCCCCTACTATGGCTACACCTTC
- | TRBJ1-1 | - | TRBV7-8 | CASSFTITEAFF | TGTGCCAGCAGCTTTACAATCACTGAAGCTTTCTTT
- | TRBJ2-5 | - | TRBV25-1 | CASSEGTFVGLETQYF | TGTGCCAGCAGTGAAGGAACCTTCGTGGGGCTGGAGACCCAGTACTTC
TRBD2 | TRBJ2-1 | - | TRBV11-2 | CASSDVAGGFNNEQFF | TGTGCCAGCAGTGATGTAGCGGGGGGCTTCAACAATGAGCAGTTCTTC
TRBD1 | TRBJ1-1 | - | TRBV5-1 | CASSRDSLNTEAFF | TGCGCCAGCAGTCGGGACAGCCTGAACACTGAAGCTTTCTTT
TRBD2 | TRBJ2-7 | - | TRBV6-5 | CASSYSGRGYEQYF | TGTGCCAGCAGTTACTCAGGGAGGGGCTACGAGCAGTACTTC
TRBD2 | TRBJ2-1 | once | TRBV5-1 | CASSLEVGTSGSNEQFF | TGCGCCAGCAGCTTGGAAGTTGGGACTAGCGGGAGCAATGAGCAGTTCTTC
- | TRBJ2-4 | - | TRBV29-1 | CSAAGAENIQYF | TGCAGCGCCGCGGGGGCTGAAAACATTCAGTACTTC
TRBD1 | TRBJ1-5 | - | TRBV27 | CASSLWAGGNQPQHF | TGTGCCAGCAGTTTATGGGCAGGGGGGAATCAGCCCCAGCATTTT
TRBD2 | TRBJ2-1 | - | TRBV28 | CASSTTRTSGSEFF | TGTGCCAGCAGTACCACGCGGACTAGTGGATCGGAGTTCTTC
TRBD1 | TRBJ1-5 | - | TRBV7-9 | CASSFVTGADNQPQHF | TGTGCCAGCAGCTTTGTAACAGGGGCCGACAATCAGCCCCAGCATTTT
- | TRBJ2-2 | - | TRBV14 | CASSQELSNTGELFF | TGTGCCAGCAGCCAAGAGCTATCCAACACCGGGGAGCTGTTTTTT
TRBD1 | TRBJ2-2 | - | TRBV9 | CASSRDRVELFF | TGTGCCAGCAGCCGGGACAGGGTGGAGCTGTTTTTT
TRBD2 | TRBJ2-1 | - | TRBV27 | CASSLVGGSSSYNEQFF | TGTGCCAGCAGTCTGGTTGGCGGGAGCAGCTCCTACAATGAGCAGTTCTTC
TRBD1 | TRBJ1-1 | - | TRBV6-5 | CASRIDRDGTEAFF | TGTGCCAGCAGAATTGACAGGGATGGCACTGAAGCTTTCTTT
TRBD1 | TRBJ2-7 | few | TRBV19 | CAVGQGLTYEQYF | TGTGCCGTCGGACAGGGCCTTACCTACGAGCAGTACTTC
TRBD2 | TRBJ2-5 | once | TRBV6-2/TRBV6-3 | CASSPLAGARETQYF | TGTGCCAGCAGTCCCTTAGCGGGGGCCCGGGAGACCCAGTACTTC
- | TRBJ2-1 | - | TRBV2 | CASIMGLITYNEQFF | TGTGCCAGCATAATGGGACTCATTACCTACAATGAGCAGTTCTTC
- | TRBJ1-2 | - | TRBV19 | CASTVTGAYGYTF | TGTGCCAGTACCGTGACGGGAGCCTATGGCTACACCTTC